This T cell receptor beta chain was sequenced for a study of cytomegalovirus exposure and HLA in healthy donors. With 0 bases removed from V and 3 bases from J, the gap between germline ends came to 13 bases. The CDR3 extends over 15 amino acids. The germline gives CDR1 SGDLS, CDR2 YYNGEE. With 60 Vbeta and 13 Jbeta primers, the PCR was carried out. TCRdb's table, derived via immunoSEQ multiplex PCR, lists solely in-frame clones and lacks some. The table lists approximately 150,000 clones, about 77% of them singletons, with 1.5% to 2% in the top ten. The source material was PBMCs. The rearrangement uses TRBV9 and TRBJ2-7, with a possible D match to TRBD2 (6 bases). The source is a female donor in good health and CMV-seronegative. The DNA of the CDR3 is TGTGCCAGCAGCGTAGGGGAGGACTCCGTCTACGAGCAGTACTTC. Its translation is CASSVGEDSVYEQYF.